The T cell receptor beta chain described here comes from a study of T cells in Graves' hyperthyroidism and ophthalmopathy. In the study overall: It was at initial diagnosis, before any treatment, that peripheral blood was collected.

Amplification yielded TCR beta CDR3 regions, with RNA transcripts as the source. The HTBI primer set was used in a first-round RT-PCR of the TCR CDR3. TCRdb reprocessed the multiplex PCR reads with MiXCR, giving one entry per CDR3 protein. The sample holds about 710,000 distinct CDR3 sequences, over 15% seen once. The length of the CDR3 is 17 residues. Germline-derived CDR1 and CDR2 are SGHKS and YYEKEE (reference sequence). This clonotype was found a few times. Its target is not known. The junction differs from germline at one of its ends, possibly a read error. Patients aged 18 to 65 had newly diagnosed hyperthyroidism that had lasted under 2 months. Overall study results and limits: Model predictions of ophthalmopathy came a median roughly 6.7 months before onset.

Input material: blood. The genes are TRBV5-5 and TRBJ2-7, with 15 bases identical to TRBD2. This receptor was identified in a man aged 18 to 30 with Graves' hyperthyroidism. The CDR3 protein is CASSLGLAGGGSYEQYF. For the CDR3, the DNA is TGTGCCAGCAGTTTGGGACTAGCGGGAGGTGGCTCCTACGAGCAGTACTTC.